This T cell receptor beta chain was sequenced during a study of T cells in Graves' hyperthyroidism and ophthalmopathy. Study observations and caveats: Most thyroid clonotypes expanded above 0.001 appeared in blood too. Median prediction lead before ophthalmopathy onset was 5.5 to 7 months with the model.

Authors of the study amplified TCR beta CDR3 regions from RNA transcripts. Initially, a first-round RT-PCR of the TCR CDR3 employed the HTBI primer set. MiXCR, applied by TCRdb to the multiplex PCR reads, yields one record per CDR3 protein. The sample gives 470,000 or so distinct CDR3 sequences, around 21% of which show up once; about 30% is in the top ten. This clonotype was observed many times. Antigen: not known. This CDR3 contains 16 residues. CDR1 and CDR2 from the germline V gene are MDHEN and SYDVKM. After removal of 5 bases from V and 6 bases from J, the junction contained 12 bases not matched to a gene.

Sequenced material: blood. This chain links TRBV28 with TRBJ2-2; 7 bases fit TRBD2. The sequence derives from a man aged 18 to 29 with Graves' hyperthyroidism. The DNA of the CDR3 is TGTGCCAGCAGTCCTCCCGGGACTAAACGTTCCGGGGAGCTGTTTTTT. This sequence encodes CASSPPGTKRSGELFF.